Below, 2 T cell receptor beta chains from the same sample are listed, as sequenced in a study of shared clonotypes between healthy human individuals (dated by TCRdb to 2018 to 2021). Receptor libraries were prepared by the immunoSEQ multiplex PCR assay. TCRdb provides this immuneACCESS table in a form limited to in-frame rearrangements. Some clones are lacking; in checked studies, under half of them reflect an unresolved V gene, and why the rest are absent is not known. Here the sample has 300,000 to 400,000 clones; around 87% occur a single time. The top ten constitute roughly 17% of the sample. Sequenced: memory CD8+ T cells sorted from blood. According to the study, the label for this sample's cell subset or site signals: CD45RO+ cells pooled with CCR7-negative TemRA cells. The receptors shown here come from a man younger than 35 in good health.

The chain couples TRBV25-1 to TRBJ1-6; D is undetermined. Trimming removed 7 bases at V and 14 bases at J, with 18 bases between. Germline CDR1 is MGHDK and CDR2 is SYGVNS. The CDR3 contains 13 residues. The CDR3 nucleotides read TGTGCCAGCATGCCAGCCCCTGTTTGGGCCCTCCACTTT. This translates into CASMPAPVWALHF.

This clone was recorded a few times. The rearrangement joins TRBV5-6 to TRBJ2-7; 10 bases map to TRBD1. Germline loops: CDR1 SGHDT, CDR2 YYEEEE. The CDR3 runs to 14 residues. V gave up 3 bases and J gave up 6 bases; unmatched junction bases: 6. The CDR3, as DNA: TGTGCCAGCAGCTCCGACAGGGGGCCGGGCGAGCAGTACTTC. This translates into CASSSDRGPGEQYF.